A single sample gave rise to the 30 T cell receptor beta chains below, sequenced in a study of blood T cell repertoires in COVID-19. Profiled with immunoSEQ multiplex PCR; TCRdb holds only in-frame clones, not every one. Of about 120,000 clones in the sample, over 80% were seen once. Material: peripheral blood. The receptors stem from a woman in her seventies with acute or convalescent COVID-19.

The CDR3 protein is CASSVGARVNSNQPQHF. CDR3 nucleotide sequence: TGTGCCAGCAGTGTGGGGGCCCGAGTTAATAGCAATCAGCCCCAGCATTTT. The chain joins TRBV2 to TRBJ1-5; TRBD1 is a possible D gene (6 bases). CDR1 and CDR2 (germline): SNHLY, FYNNEI. With 4 bases removed from V and 0 bases from J, the gap between germline ends came to 16 bases. The CDR3 runs to 17 residues.

J is TRBJ2-5 and V is TRBV5-5, with 7 positions matching TRBD2. The CDR3 is 16 residues long. From germline, CDR1 is SGHKS and CDR2 YYEKEE (reference sequence). The ends lost 5 bases at V and 5 bases at J; junction bases unmatched: 15. The CDR3 sequence is CASRIPHGGVGETQYF. CDR3 DNA sequence: TGTGCCAGCAGAATCCCCCATGGGGGGGTCGGCGAGACCCAGTACTTC.

The V call is TRBV6-5, the J call TRBJ1-1; a weak D match, TRBD1 (6 bases). The ends were cut back, 8 bases at V and 1 base at J, with 17 bases in the middle. Germline values: CDR1 MNHEY, CDR2 SVGAGI. This CDR3 contains 15 residues. The CDR3 sequence: CASLFRGGQNTEAFF. In DNA form, the CDR3 reads TGTGCCAGCCTCTTCCGGGGGGGGCAGAACACTGAAGCTTTCTTT.

To note about this clone: A junction boundary mismatches the germline segment, possibly from a read error. The chain combines TRBV11-2 with TRBJ2-4, with 8 bases that match TRBD1. This CDR3 is built from 23 residues. CDR1 SGHAT and CDR2 FQNNGV come from the germline V gene. CDR3 protein: CASSLAGGNTGTGVSLAKNIQYF. CDR3 sequence (DNA): TGTGCCAGCAGTTTAGCAGGGGGGAATACCGGGACAGGAGTTTCCCTAGCCAAAAACATTCAGTACTTC.

The chain employs TRBV5-6 and TRBJ1-1; a weak D match, TRBD1 (5 bases). The germline gives CDR1 SGHDT, CDR2 YYEEEE. The CDR3 loop spans 15 amino acids. V was trimmed by 5 bases and J by 3 bases, leaving 17 bases between them. The CDR3 DNA reads as TGTGCCAGCAGTTTTAAGGCAGGAGGGGACACTGAAGCTTTCTTT. Translating it yields CASSFKAGGDTEAFF.

The gene calls are TRBV10-3 and TRBJ1-6; 9 bases are a match to TRBD1. Germline-derived CDR1 and CDR2 are ENHRY and SYGVKD. The J segment lost 5 bases and the V segment lost 5 bases, leaving 4 bases of the junction unmatched. This CDR3 is 15 amino acids long. The chain's CDR3 is CAISTGGADNSPLHF. For the CDR3, the DNA is TGTGCCATCAGTACAGGGGGCGCTGATAATTCACCCCTCCACTTT.

J is TRBJ2-7 and V is TRBV6-5; TRBD2 aligns across 11 bases. The length of the CDR3 is 15 residues. Germline V gene sequence: CDR1 MNHEY, CDR2 SVGAGI. The J segment lost 2 bases and the V segment lost 4 bases, leaving 4 bases of the junction unmatched. CDR3 sequence (DNA): TGTGCCAGCAGTTTTGGGACTAGCGGTGCCTACGAGCAGTACTTC. It is translated as CASSFGTSGAYEQYF.

V is TRBV10-3 and J is TRBJ1-2; TRBD1 is a possible D gene (6 bases). Germline CDR1 is ENHRY and CDR2 is SYGVKD. Between the trimmed V and J ends, which lost 2 bases and 8 bases, there was a span of 12 bases. The CDR3 extends over 13 amino acids. CDR3 protein: CAISETLGQGYTF. The CDR3 DNA reads TGTGCCATCAGTGAGACCCTCGGACAGGGCTACACCTTC.

This clone was observed a handful of times. The V call is TRBV6-5, the J call TRBJ2-7; D not resolved. CDR1 MNHEY and CDR2 SVGAGI come from the germline V gene. The CDR3 is 11 residues long. Trimming removed 10 bases at V and 2 bases at J, with 9 bases between. The CDR3 here is CATISPYEQYF. The CDR3 bases are TGTGCCACCATTTCCCCCTACGAGCAGTACTTC.

This rearrangement joins TRBV12-3 or TRBV12-4 to TRBJ2-5; the D gene is possibly TRBD2 (5 bases). This CDR3 is 13 amino acids long. V was trimmed by 8 bases and J by 5 bases, leaving 15 bases between them. CDR3 coding DNA: TGTGCCAGCGGGAAAGGACTCTTGGAGACCCAGTACTTC. It is translated as CASGKGLLETQYF.

The rearrangement joins TRBV11-3 to TRBJ2-2; 10 bases fit TRBD1. V lost 5 bases and J lost 4; bases outside the gene matches: 7. Germline values: CDR1 SGHNT, CDR2 YENEEA. CDR3 length equals 16 residues. CDR3 in amino acids: CASSPKTGGITGELFF. CDR3 in DNA: TGTGCCAGCAGCCCCAAGACAGGGGGCATCACCGGGGAGCTGTTTTTT.

This clone was seen once. Other DNA sequences from this sample encode an identical CDR3 as well. This chain connects TRBV12-3 or TRBV12-4 to TRBJ1-1, with 10 bases matching TRBD1. V lost 5 bases to trimming and J lost 5 bases; unmatched junction nucleotides: 2. This CDR3 region has 13 residues. This CDR3 is CASSRDRGTEAFF. CDR3 sequence (DNA): TGTGCCAGCAGTAGGGACAGGGGTACTGAAGCTTTCTTT.

The chain joins TRBV6-6 to TRBJ1-4, with a tentative D call TRBD1 (6 bases). CDR1 is MNHNY, CDR2 SVGAGI, per germline (reference sequence). The CDR3 is made up of 17 amino acids. The V gene lost 6 bases and the J gene lost 0 bases, with 17 bases spanning the gap. Here the CDR3 reads CASRRGEGGATNEKLFF. CDR3 bases: TGTGCCAGCAGACGAGGGGAGGGGGGAGCAACTAATGAAAAACTGTTTTTT.

The chain carries TRBV19 and TRBJ1-4; perhaps TRBD1 as D (5 bases). Germline CDR1 LNHDA, CDR2 SQIVND (reference sequence). This CDR3 has 16 residues. V shed 5 bases and J shed 4 bases, with 17 bases lying between them. Here the CDR3 DNA reads TGTGCCAGTAGTGGAGGGACGTTGGGACTTAATGAAAAACTGTTTTTT. Protein product: CASSGGTLGLNEKLFF. Complete variable domain (other parts from reference TRBV19 and TRBJ1-4): DGGITQSPKYLFRKEGQNVTLSCEQNLNHDAMYWYRQDPGQGLRLIYYSQIVNDFQKGDIAEGYSVSREKKESFPLTVTSAQKNPTAFYLCASSGGTLGLNEKLFFGSGTQLSVL.

This clone showed up just once. The chain joins TRBV24-1 to TRBJ2-7; TRBD1 agrees at 8 bases. This CDR3 is 18 amino acids long. The trim removed 7 bases at V and 3 bases at J, leaving 19 bases unmatched. Germline assignment: CDR1 KGHDR and CDR2 SFDVKD. The CDR3 region is CATRSFLASDRVHYEQYF. The CDR3 nucleotides are TGTGCCACCAGAAGTTTTTTGGCGTCGGACAGGGTTCACTACGAGCAGTACTTC.

The chain recombines TRBV2 with TRBJ1-5; D is ambiguous. CDR1 is SNHLY, CDR2 FYNNEI, per germline. This CDR3 has 14 residues. The ends were cut back, 8 bases at V and 1 base at J, with 12 bases in the middle. The CDR3 bases are TGTGCCAGCGTTATTGGCAGGAGCAATCAGCCCCAGCATTTT. Translation: CASVIGRSNQPQHF. The whole variable domain, remainder taken from reference TRBV2 and TRBJ1-5, is EPEVTQTPSHQVTQMGQEVILRCVPISNHLYFYWYRQILGQKVEFLVSFYNNEISEKSEIFDDQFSVERPDGSNFTLKIRSTKLEDSAMYFCASVIGRSNQPQHFGDGTRLSIL.

The V and J genes are TRBV10-3 and TRBJ1-2; 9 bases are shared with TRBD1. Trimming took 3 bases from V and 4 from J; bases not matched to a gene: 6. This CDR3 region has 15 residues. CDR1 is ENHRY, CDR2 SYGVKD, per germline. Here the CDR3 reads CAISDRGQGLYGYTF. The CDR3, as DNA: TGTGCCATCAGTGATAGGGGACAGGGACTCTATGGCTACACCTTC.

Only a few counts were recorded for this clone. This sequence joins TRBV5-1 and TRBJ1-2, with 9 bases identical to TRBD1. This CDR3 contains 15 residues. Per germline, CDR1 SGHRS and CDR2 YFSETQ. V shed 4 bases and J 4 bases; nucleotides not matched to a gene: 8. The CDR3 DNA follows: TGCGCCAGCAGCCCAGACAGGGGGGCCCTCTATGGCTACACCTTC. Translated: CASSPDRGALYGYTF.

The V call is TRBV24-1, the J call TRBJ2-7, with D maybe TRBD1 (7 bases). Germline loops: CDR1 KGHDR, CDR2 SFDVKD. V shed 5 bases and J shed 5 bases, with 15 bases lying between them. The CDR3 extends over 14 amino acids. CDR3 sequence reads: CATSAAGGSDEQYF. The CDR3 nucleotides are TGTGCCACCAGTGCGGCAGGGGGGAGTGACGAGCAGTACTTC.

The CDR3 DNA is TGTGCCAGCAGCTTAGGCGGGACGAGCTCCTACAATGAGCAGTTCTTC. Residues: CASSLGGTSSYNEQFF. V is TRBV11-3 and J is TRBJ2-1, with a weak D call TRBD2 (6 bases). The germline gives CDR1 SGHNT, CDR2 YENEEA. CDR3 length: 16 residues. Trimming removed 1 base from V and 0 bases from J, with 10 bases in between.

This clone showed up just a few times. The chain carries TRBV9 and TRBJ1-1; weak D call: TRBD1 (6 bases). Germline CDR1 and CDR2: SGDLS and YYNGEE. Trimming stripped 4 bases from V and 0 bases from J, with 16 bases between. The CDR3 runs 16 residues. For the CDR3, the DNA is TGTGCCAGCAGCCCCCGAACGGGACAAATGAACACTGAAGCTTTCTTT. Its protein is CASSPRTGQMNTEAFF.

The J gene is TRBJ1-6, the V gene TRBV27; 7 bases line up with TRBD1. The V gene's germline CDR1 is MNHEY and CDR2 SMNVEV (reference sequence). This CDR3 has 16 residues. V lost 3 bases, J lost 1 base, and 3 bases stayed unmatched. The CDR3 loop reads CASSFTGESYNSPLHF. Here the CDR3 DNA reads TGTGCCAGCAGTTTTACAGGGGAGTCCTATAATTCACCCCTCCACTTT.

J is TRBJ2-4 and V is TRBV2, with 7 nucleotides matching TRBD1. The CDR3 extends over 13 amino acids. Germline V gene data show CDR1 as SNHLY and CDR2 as FYNNEI. With V trimmed by 6 bases and J by 4 bases, 3 bases remained unmatched. CDR3 sequence (DNA): TGTGCCAGCAGGAGACAGGGTAAAAACATTCAGTACTTC. Its translation is CASRRQGKNIQYF.

This chain connects TRBV27 to TRBJ1-6, with TRBD1 matching over 8 bases. Losses at the gene ends were 5 bases for V and 0 bases for J; bases not matched to a gene: 6. Germline-derived CDR1 and CDR2 are MNHEY and SMNVEV (reference sequence). The CDR3 has 17 amino acids. This CDR3 reads CASSPGGKSSYNSPLHF. The CDR3 DNA is TGTGCCAGCAGTCCAGGGGGCAAGAGCTCCTATAATTCACCCCTCCACTTT.

V usage is TRBV6-5 and J usage is TRBJ1-5, with no clear D. The CDR3 is 12 amino acids. Germline CDR1 and CDR2: MNHEY and SVGAGI. Trimming left V 4 bases short and J 7 bases short, with 8 bases between. CDR3 amino acids: CASSSNSQPQHF. CDR3 DNA sequence: TGTGCCAGCAGTTCCAATAGCCAGCCCCAGCATTTT.

The rearrangement links TRBV19 to TRBJ2-7; D is perhaps TRBD1 (5 bases). V lost 4 bases to trimming and J lost 6 bases, with 13 bases between them. Germline V gene lookup returns CDR1 LNHDA and CDR2 SQIVND (reference sequence). CDR3 length: 13 residues. In DNA form, the CDR3 reads TGTGCCAGTAGTAAGGCAGGGTTTTCCGAGCAGTACTTC. Its translation: CASSKAGFSEQYF. Based on the CDR3 plus reference TRBV19 and TRBJ2-7, the full variable domain is DGGITQSPKYLFRKEGQNVTLSCEQNLNHDAMYWYRQDPGQGLRLIYYSQIVNDFQKGDIAEGYSVSREKKESFPLTVTSAQKNPTAFYLCASSKAGFSEQYFGPGTRLTVT.

V is TRBV24-1 and J is TRBJ2-5, with 10 bases aligning to TRBD1. The germline CDR1 and CDR2 sequences are KGHDR and SFDVKD. The CDR3 has 16 amino acids. Trimming cost V 3 bases and J 5 bases; bases outside gene matches: 8. The CDR3 DNA is TGTGCCACCAGTGATCCTTACAGGGACAGGGGTGAGACCCAGTACTTC. It encodes CATSDPYRDRGETQYF.

J is TRBJ1-6 and V is TRBV28; TRBD1 might be the D (5 bases). CDR3 size: 13 residues. V was clipped by 6 bases and J by 6 bases, with 9 bases between them. Per the germline V gene, CDR1 is MDHEN and CDR2 is SYDVKM. DNA of the CDR3: TGTGCCAGCAGACGGGGACTTAATTCACCCCTCCACTTT. As protein: CASRRGLNSPLHF.

The gene calls are TRBV3-1 (or the pseudogene TRBV3-2) and TRBJ1-5; 10 nucleotides align to TRBD1. Germline V gene lookup returns CDR1 LGHDT and CDR2 YNNKEL (reference sequence). After removal of 3 bases from V and 5 bases from J, the junction contained 1 base not matched to a gene. The CDR3 totals 14 residues. CDR3 residues: CASSHGQGDQPQHF. The CDR3, as DNA: TGTGCCAGCAGCCACGGACAGGGGGATCAGCCCCAGCATTTT.

This sequence joins TRBV30 and TRBJ1-1; TRBD1 agrees at 9 bases. The CDR3 loop spans 14 amino acids. Germline CDR1 and CDR2: GTSNPN and SVGIG (reference sequence). Trimming took 3 bases from V and 4 from J; bases not matched to a gene: 6. This CDR3 reads CAWRAPGQGTEAFF. In DNA, the CDR3 is TGTGCCTGGAGGGCACCGGGACAGGGCACTGAAGCTTTCTTT. Complete variable domain (other parts from reference TRBV30 and TRBJ1-1): SQTIHQWPATLVQPVGSPLSLECTVEGTSNPNLYWYRQAAGRGLQLLFYSVGIGQISSEVPQNLSASRPQDRQFILSSKKLLLSDSGFYLCAWRAPGQGTEAFFGQGTRLTVV.